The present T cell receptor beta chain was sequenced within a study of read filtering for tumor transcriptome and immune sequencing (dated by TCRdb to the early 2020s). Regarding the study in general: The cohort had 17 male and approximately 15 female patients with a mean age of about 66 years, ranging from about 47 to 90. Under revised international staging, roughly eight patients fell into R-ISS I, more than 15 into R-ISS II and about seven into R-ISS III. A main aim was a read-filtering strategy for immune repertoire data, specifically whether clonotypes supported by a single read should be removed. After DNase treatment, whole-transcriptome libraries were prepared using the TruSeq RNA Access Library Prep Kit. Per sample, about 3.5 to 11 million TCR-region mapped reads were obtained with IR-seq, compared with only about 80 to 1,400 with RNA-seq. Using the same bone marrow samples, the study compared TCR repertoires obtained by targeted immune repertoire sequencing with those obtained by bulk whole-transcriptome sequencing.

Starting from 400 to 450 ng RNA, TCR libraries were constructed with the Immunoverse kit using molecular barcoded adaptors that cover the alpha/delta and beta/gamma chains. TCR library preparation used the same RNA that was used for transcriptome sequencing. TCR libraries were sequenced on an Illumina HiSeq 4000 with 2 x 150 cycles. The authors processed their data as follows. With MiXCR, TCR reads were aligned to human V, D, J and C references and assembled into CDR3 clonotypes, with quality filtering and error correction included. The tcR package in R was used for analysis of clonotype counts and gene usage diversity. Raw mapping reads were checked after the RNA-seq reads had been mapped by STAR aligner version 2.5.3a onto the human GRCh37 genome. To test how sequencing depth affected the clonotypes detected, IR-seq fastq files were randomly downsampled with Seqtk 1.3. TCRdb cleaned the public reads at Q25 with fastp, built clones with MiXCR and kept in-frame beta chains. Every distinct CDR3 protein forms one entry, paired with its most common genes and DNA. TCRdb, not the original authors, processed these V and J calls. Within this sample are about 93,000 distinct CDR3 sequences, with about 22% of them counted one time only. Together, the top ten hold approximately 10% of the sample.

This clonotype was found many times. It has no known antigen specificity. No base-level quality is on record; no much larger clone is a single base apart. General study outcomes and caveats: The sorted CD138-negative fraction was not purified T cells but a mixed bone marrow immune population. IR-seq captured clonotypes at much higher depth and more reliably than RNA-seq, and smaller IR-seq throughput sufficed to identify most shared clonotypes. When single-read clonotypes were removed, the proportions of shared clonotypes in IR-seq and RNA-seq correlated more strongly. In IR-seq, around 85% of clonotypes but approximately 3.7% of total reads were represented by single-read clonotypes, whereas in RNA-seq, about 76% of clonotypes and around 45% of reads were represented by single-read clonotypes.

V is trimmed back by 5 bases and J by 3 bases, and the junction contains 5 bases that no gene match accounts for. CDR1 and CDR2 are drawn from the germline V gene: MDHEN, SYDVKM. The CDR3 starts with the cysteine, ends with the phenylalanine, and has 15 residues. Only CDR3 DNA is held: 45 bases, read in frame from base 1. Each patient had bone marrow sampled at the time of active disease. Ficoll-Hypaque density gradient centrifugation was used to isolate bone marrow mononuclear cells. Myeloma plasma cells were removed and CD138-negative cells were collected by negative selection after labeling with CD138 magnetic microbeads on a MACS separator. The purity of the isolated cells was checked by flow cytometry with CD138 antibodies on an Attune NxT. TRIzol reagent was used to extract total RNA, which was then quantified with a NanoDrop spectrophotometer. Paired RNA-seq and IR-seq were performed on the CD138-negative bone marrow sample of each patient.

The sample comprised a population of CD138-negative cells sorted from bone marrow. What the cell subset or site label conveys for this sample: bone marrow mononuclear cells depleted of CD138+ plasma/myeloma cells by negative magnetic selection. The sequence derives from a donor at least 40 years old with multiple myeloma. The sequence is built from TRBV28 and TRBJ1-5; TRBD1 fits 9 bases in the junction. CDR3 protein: CASSPGTGYNQPQHF. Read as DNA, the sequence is TGTGCCAGCAGTCCCGGGACAGGGTACAATCAGCCCCAGCATTTT.